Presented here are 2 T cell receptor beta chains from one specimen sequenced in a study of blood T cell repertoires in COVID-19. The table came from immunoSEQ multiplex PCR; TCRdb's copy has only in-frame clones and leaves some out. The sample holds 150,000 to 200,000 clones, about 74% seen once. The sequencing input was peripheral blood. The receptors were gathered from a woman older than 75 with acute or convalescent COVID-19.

The chain's CDR3 is CASSYEGTEAFF. The CDR3 coding sequence is TGTGCCAGCAGTTATGAGGGAACTGAAGCTTTCTTT. This chain links TRBV6-5 with TRBJ1-1; no clear D. V was clipped by 3 bases and J by 5 bases, with 7 bases between them. CDR1 and CDR2 from the germline V gene are MNHEY and SVGAGI. CDR3 length: 12 residues.

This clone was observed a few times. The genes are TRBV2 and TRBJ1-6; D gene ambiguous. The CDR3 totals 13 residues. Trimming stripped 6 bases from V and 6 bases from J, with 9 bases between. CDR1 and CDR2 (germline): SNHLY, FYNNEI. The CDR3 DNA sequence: TGTGCCAGCAGCCAGGAGGTTAATTCACCCCTCCACTTT. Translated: CASSQEVNSPLHF. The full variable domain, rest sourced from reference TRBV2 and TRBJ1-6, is EPEVTQTPSHQVTQMGQEVILRCVPISNHLYFYWYRQILGQKVEFLVSFYNNEISEKSEIFDDQFSVERPDGSNFTLKIRSTKLEDSAMYFCASSQEVNSPLHFGNGTRLTVT.